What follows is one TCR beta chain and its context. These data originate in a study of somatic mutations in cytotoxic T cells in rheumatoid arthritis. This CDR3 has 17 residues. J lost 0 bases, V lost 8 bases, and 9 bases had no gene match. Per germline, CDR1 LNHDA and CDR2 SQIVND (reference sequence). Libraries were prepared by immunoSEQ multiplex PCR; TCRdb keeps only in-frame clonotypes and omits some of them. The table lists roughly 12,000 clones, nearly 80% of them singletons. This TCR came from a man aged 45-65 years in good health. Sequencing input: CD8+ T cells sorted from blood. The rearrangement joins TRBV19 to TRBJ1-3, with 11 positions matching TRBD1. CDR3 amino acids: CASGGTGGFVSGNTIYF. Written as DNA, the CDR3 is TGTGCCAGTGGCGGGACAGGGGGATTCGTCTCTGGAAACACCATATATTTT.